This T cell receptor beta chain was identified in a study of T cells in Graves' hyperthyroidism and ophthalmopathy. Study-wide background: Peripheral blood was secured at the point of initial diagnosis, before any treatment. Overall study results and limits: In the blood, most expanded thyroid clonotypes above 0.001 appeared as well.

This clonotype was recorded many times. Its antigen is as yet unknown. Trimming cost V 0 bases and J 2 bases, with 10 bases left between them. This CDR3 region has 14 residues. Germline lookup yields CDR1 GTSNPN and CDR2 SVGIG (reference sequence). 8.5 to 10 ml of fresh peripheral blood supplied the PBMCs. Amplified regions were TCR beta CDR3 sequences from RNA transcripts. The TCR CDR3 was amplified in a first-round RT-PCR using the HTBI primer set. TCRdb independently ran MiXCR on the multiplex PCR reads; one entry per CDR3 protein. The table records 400,000 to 500,000 distinct CDR3 sequences, roughly an eighth of them present only once.

The rearrangement links TRBV30 to TRBJ1-2; D ambiguous. Specimen: blood. This receptor was obtained from a woman aged 18-35 years with Graves' hyperthyroidism. CDR3 nucleotide sequence: TGTGCCTGGAGTGTACGGTTCTGGAACTATGGCTACACCTTC. Translating gives CAWSVRFWNYGYTF.